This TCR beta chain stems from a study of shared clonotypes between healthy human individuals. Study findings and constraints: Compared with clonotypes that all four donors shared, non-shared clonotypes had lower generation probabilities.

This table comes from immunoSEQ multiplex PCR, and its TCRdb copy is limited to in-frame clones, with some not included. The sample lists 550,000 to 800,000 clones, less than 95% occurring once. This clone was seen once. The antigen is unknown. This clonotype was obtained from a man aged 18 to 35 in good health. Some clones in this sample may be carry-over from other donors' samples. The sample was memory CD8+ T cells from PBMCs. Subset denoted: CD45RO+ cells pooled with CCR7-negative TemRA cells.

The CDR3: CASSPRTGMNTEAFF. DNA for the CDR3: TGTGCCAGCAGCCCAAGGACGGGAATGAACACTGAAGCTTTCTTT. The chain joins TRBV7-6 to TRBJ1-1; D is ambiguous. The CDR3 contains 15 residues. Germline CDR1 SGHVS, CDR2 FNYEAQ. V was cut by 5 bases and J by 0 bases, with 13 bases left in between.